This paragraph reports one TCR beta chain. This record comes from a study of T cell responses to AZD1222 COVID-19 vaccine. The germline V gene has CDR1 MNHEY and CDR2 SVGAGI. The CDR3 sequence is 14 residues long. V was trimmed by 7 bases and J by 0 bases, leaving 13 bases between them. Produced via immunoSEQ multiplex PCR; TCRdb's table is partial and in-frame only. Among approximately 170,000 clones, 75% to 95% were seen once, and the ten largest hold around 4%. The TCR sequence derives from an adult in good health. The V and J genes are TRBV6-5 and TRBJ2-7; D is possibly TRBD1 (6 bases). This material consisted of peripheral blood, taken on day 0 of AZD1222 vaccination. The CDR3 loop is CASTGNRDSYEQYF. In DNA form, the CDR3 reads TGTGCCAGCACCGGGAACAGGGACTCCTACGAGCAGTACTTC.